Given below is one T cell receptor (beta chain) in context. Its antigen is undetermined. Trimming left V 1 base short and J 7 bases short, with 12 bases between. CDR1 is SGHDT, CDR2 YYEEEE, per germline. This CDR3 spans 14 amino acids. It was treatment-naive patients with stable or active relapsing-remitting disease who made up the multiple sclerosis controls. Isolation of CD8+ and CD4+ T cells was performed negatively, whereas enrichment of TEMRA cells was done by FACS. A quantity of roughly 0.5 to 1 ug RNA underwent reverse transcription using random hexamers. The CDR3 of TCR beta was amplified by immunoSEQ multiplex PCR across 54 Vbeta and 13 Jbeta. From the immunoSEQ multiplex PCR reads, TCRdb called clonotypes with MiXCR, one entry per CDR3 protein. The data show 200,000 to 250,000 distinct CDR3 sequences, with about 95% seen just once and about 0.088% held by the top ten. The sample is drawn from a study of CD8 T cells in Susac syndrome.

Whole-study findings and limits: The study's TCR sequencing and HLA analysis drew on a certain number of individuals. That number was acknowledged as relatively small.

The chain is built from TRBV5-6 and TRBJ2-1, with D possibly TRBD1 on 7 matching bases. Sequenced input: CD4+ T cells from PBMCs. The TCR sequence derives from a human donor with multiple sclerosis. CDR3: CASSLRPGGNEQFF. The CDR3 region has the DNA TGTGCCAGCAGCTTGCGTCCAGGGGGGAATGAGCAGTTCTTC. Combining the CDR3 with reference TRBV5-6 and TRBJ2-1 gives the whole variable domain DAGVTQSPTHLIKTRGQQVTLRCSPKSGHDTVSWYQQALGQGPQFIFQYYEEEERQRGNFPDRFSGHQFPNYSSELNVNALLLGDSALYLCASSLRPGGNEQFFGPGTRLTVL.